This entry lists 3 T cell receptor beta chains sequenced from one sample in a study of long-term antiretroviral therapy in people with HIV. Researchers ran immunoSEQ v3.0 at survey level. The assay was immunoSEQ multiplex PCR, and TCRdb's table has in-frame clones only and misses some. The data contain approximately 21,000 clones, almost 85% of them seen just once; the ten biggest clones take up around 5%. Source: unsorted PBMCs, taken 0.3 years after starting antiretroviral therapy. The receptor set was obtained from a man in his fifties with HIV.

The rearrangement joins TRBV28 to TRBJ2-2; a possible D gene is TRBD1 (6 bases). CDR3 length: 14 residues. Germline V gene lookup returns CDR1 MDHEN and CDR2 SYDVKM. Trimming cost V 7 bases and J 5 bases, with 14 bases left between them. CDR3 coding DNA: TGTGCCAGCAATACAGGGAGTTGGACCGGGGAGCTGTTTTTT. It translates to CASNTGSWTGELFF.

V is TRBV4-3 and J is TRBJ2-1; 10 bases are a match to TRBD1. The CDR3 contains 16 residues. Germline V CDR1 and CDR2: LGHNA, YSLEER. V lost 2 bases, J lost 12 bases, and 13 bases stayed unmatched. This CDR3 reads CASSQNRRDRGVRQFF. The CDR3, as DNA: TGCGCCAGCAGCCAAAACCGTCGGGACAGGGGCGTAAGGCAGTTCTTC.

This clone was picked up a small number of times. The chain carries TRBV6-5 and TRBJ2-5; D is possibly TRBD1 (6 bases). CDR1 and CDR2 (germline): MNHEY, SVGAGI. The CDR3 contains 15 residues. V shed 2 bases and J shed 2 bases, with 12 bases lying between them. CDR3 sequence reads: CASSYLIGQQETQYF. DNA of the CDR3: TGTGCCAGCAGTTACCTAATAGGACAGCAAGAGACCCAGTACTTC.